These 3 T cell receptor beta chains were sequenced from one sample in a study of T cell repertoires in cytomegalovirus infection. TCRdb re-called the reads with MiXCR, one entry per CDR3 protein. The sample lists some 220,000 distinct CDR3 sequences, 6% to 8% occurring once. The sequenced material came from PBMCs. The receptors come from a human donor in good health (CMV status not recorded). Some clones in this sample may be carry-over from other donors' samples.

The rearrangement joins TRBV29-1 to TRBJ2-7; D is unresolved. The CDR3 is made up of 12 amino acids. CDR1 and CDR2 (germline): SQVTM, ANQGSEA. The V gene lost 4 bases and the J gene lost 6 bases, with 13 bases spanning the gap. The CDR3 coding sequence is TGCAGCGTTGGGCCTGGCGTCGGCGAGCAGTACTTC. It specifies CSVGPGVGEQYF.

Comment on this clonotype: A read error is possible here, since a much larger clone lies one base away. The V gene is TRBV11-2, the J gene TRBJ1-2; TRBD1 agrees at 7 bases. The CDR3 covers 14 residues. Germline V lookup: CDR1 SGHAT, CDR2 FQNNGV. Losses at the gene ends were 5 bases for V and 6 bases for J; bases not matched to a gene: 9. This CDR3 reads CASSTGQAQHGYTF. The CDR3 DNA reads TGTGCCAGCAGCACCGGACAGGCTCAACATGGCTACACCTTC.

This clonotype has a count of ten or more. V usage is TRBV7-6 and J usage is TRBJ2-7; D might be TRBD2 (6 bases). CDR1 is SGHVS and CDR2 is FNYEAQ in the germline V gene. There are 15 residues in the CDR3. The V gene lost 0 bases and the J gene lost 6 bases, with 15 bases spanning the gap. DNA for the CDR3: TGTGCCAGCAGCTTAGCGCTTCGTTCTAGCGCCGAGCAGTACTTC. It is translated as CASSLALRSSAEQYF.